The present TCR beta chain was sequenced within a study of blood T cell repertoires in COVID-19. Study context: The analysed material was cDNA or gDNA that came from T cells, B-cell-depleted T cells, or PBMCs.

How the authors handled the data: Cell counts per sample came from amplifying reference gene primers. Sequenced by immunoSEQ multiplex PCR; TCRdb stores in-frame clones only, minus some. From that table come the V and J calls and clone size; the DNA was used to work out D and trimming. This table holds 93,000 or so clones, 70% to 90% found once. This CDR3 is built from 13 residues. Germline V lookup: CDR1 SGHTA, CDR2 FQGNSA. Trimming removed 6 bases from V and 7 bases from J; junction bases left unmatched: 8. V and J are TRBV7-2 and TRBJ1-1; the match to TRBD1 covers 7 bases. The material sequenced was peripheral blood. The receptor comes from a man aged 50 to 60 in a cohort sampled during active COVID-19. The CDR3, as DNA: TGTGCCAGCAGTGCTCTAGGGGGCGTTGAAGCTTTCTTT. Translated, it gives CASSALGGVEAFF. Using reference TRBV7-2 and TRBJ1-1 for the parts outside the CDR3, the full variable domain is GAGVSQSPSNKVTEKGKDVELRCDPISGHTALYWYRQSLGQGLEFLIYFQGNSAPDKSGLPSDRFSAERTGGSVSTLTIQRTQQEDSAVYLCASSALGGVEAFFGQGTRLTVV.